This T cell receptor beta chain was observed in a study of blood T cell repertoires in COVID-19. Looking at the study overall: In each case, the material was cDNA or gDNA derived from T cells, B-cell-depleted T cells, or PBMCs.

This CDR3 has 16 residues. TCRdb's copy holds only in-frame clones and misses some; the assay was immunoSEQ multiplex PCR. The repertoire has 80,000 to 95,000 clones, roughly 89% of them found once; the top ten carry about 3.3%. This receptor was obtained from a woman between 70 and 85 years old with acute or convalescent COVID-19. V gene TRBV21-1 combines with J gene TRBJ2-2; TRBD1, the D gene given by the table, was not confirmed from the DNA. TRBV21-1 is annotated as a pseudogene. The sequenced sample was peripheral blood. CDR3 region: CASSGPTLANTGELFF. As DNA, the CDR3 is TGTGCCAGCAGCGGCCCGACACTGGCGAACACCGGGGAGCTGTTTTTT.